The 23 T cell receptor beta chains presented below share a single source sample, sequenced in a study of OX40 agonist ivuxolimab in advanced cancers. TCRdb's table, derived via immunoSEQ multiplex PCR, lists solely in-frame clones and lacks some. This sample carries about 50,000 clones, approximately 84% of them seen once, and the ten largest clones take 10% to 15%. The material was CD4+ or CD8+ T cells sorted from blood, obtained in a trial of the OX40 agonist ivuxolimab. Every receptor here comes from an adult with an advanced solid tumor such as melanoma, head and neck, liver or kidney cancer.

This rearrangement joins TRBV5-4 to TRBJ2-7; 16 bases align to TRBD2. This CDR3 is 17 amino acids long. J gave up 2 bases and V 4 bases, and 6 bases lay outside the gene matches. Looked up from germline, CDR1 is SGHNT and CDR2 is YYREEE (reference sequence). In DNA, the CDR3 is TGTGCCAGCAGCCCTCCGGGACTAGCGGGAGGGACCTACGAGCAGTACTTC. The encoded protein is CASSPPGLAGGTYEQYF.

The V gene is TRBV6-4, the J gene TRBJ2-3, with no clear D. With 4 bases removed from V and 2 bases from J, the gap between germline ends came to 7 bases. The CDR3 has 13 residues. Germline V gene lookup returns CDR1 MRHNA and CDR2 SNTAGT. CDR3 residues: CASSVEYTDTQYF. DNA for the CDR3: TGTGCCAGCAGTGTAGAGTACACAGATACGCAGTATTTT.

CDR3 sequence: CASSVAGGRGLHYEQYF. In DNA, the CDR3 is TGTGCCAGCAGTGTAGCCGGGGGTCGCGGACTTCACTACGAGCAGTACTTC. V gene TRBV27 combines with J gene TRBJ2-7; tentatively, D is TRBD2 (6 bases). The V end lost 5 bases, the J end lost 3 bases, and 23 bases lay between the germline ends. From germline, CDR1 is MNHEY and CDR2 SMNVEV (reference sequence). The CDR3 has 17 residues.

The chain carries TRBV7-2 and TRBJ2-2; 8 bases fit TRBD1. V dropped 3 bases and J dropped 4; count of bases not matched to a gene: 7. CDR3 length: 16 amino acids. Per the germline V gene, CDR1 is SGHTA and CDR2 is FQGNSA. CDR3 in DNA: TGTGCCAGCAGCTTCGTCAGGGGGCCGGGCACCGGGGAGCTGTTTTTT. Protein product: CASSFVRGPGTGELFF.

This clone was detected a few times. The chain joins TRBV5-4 to TRBJ2-3, with D tentatively TRBD2 (5 bases). The CDR3 runs 15 residues. The V gene's germline CDR1 is SGHNT and CDR2 YYREEE (reference sequence). Between the trimmed V and J ends, which lost 3 bases and 5 bases, there was a span of 16 bases. In nucleotides, the CDR3 is TGTGCCAGCAGCTCACAAGCGGAGACCCAAGATACGCAGTATTTT. As protein: CASSSQAETQDTQYF.

The DNA of the CDR3 is TGCAGCGTTGAGGGCCTCAATACCTATGGCTACACCTTC. Residues: CSVEGLNTYGYTF. V usage is TRBV29-1 and J usage is TRBJ1-2; no reliable D call. The germline V gene encodes CDR1 SQVTM and CDR2 ANQGSEA. CDR3 length equals 13 residues. V was shortened by 3 bases and J by 4 bases, with 12 bases between the two germline ends. Full variable domain (rest looked up from reference TRBV29-1 and TRBJ1-2): SAVISQKPSRDICQRGTSLTIQCQVDSQVTMMFWYRQQPGQSLTLIATANQGSEATYESGFVIDKFPISRPNLTFSTLTVSNMSPEDSSIYLCSVEGLNTYGYTFGSGTRLTVV.

CDR3 residues: CASSLNPPHSTDTQYF. CDR3 DNA: TGTGCCAGCAGCCTAAACCCACCCCACAGCACAGATACGCAGTATTTT. The chain links TRBV7-2 to TRBJ2-3; D unresolved. The CDR3 is made up of 16 amino acids. The germline V gene has CDR1 SGHTA and CDR2 FQGNSA. V lost 5 bases to trimming and J lost 0 bases, with 15 bases between them. Full variable domain (remainder filled in from reference TRBV7-2 and TRBJ2-3): GAGVSQSPSNKVTEKGKDVELRCDPISGHTALYWYRQSLGQGLEFLIYFQGNSAPDKSGLPSDRFSAERTGGSVSTLTIQRTQQEDSAVYLCASSLNPPHSTDTQYFGPGTRLTVL.

The chain couples TRBV4-1 to TRBJ2-7; 14 nucleotides agree with TRBD2. The CDR3 totals 16 residues. Germline trimming cut 2 bases from V and 6 bases from J; bases unmatched to any gene: 6. Germline CDR1 is MGHRA and CDR2 is YSYEKL. The CDR3, as DNA: TGCGCCAGCAGCCAACAAACCGGGACTAGCGGGAGCGAGCAGTACTTC. This translates into CASSQQTGTSGSEQYF.

The V and J genes are TRBV5-4 and TRBJ2-1; 7 bases line up with TRBD1. This CDR3 has 14 amino acids. Trimming took 7 bases from V and 5 from J; bases not matched to a gene: 9. Germline V gives CDR1 SGHNT, CDR2 YYREEE (reference sequence). The CDR3 region has the DNA TGTGCCAGCCGGCTAGGGGGCCGTCACAATGAGCAGTTCTTC. It specifies CASRLGGRHNEQFF.

The chain couples TRBV7-9 to TRBJ2-3; no definite D call. This CDR3 region has 12 residues. Trimming took 8 bases from V and 1 from J, leaving 7 bases between them. Germline CDR1 and CDR2: SEHNR and FQNEAQ (reference sequence). The CDR3 loop is CASGTGTDTQYF. DNA for the CDR3: TGTGCCAGCGGAACAGGCACAGATACGCAGTATTTT.

This chain links TRBV6-5 with TRBJ1-6; maybe TRBD1 (5 bases). The V end lost 5 bases, the J end lost 9 bases, and 8 bases lay between the germline ends. Germline V CDR1 and CDR2: MNHEY, SVGAGI. This CDR3 spans 12 amino acids. DNA for the CDR3: TGTGCCAGCAGTGTTGGGGGTTCACCCCTCCACTTT. Protein: CASSVGGSPLHF.

The chain links TRBV5-4 to TRBJ2-2; 10 positions match TRBD2. Trimming at V came to 1 base and at J to 4 bases, leaving 4 bases not matched to a gene. CDR1 and CDR2 from the germline V gene are SGHNT and YYREEE (reference sequence). The CDR3 is 16 residues long. CDR3 nucleotides: TGTGCCAGCAGCTTGAATCTAGCGGGAGTCACCGGGGAGCTGTTTTTT. Its translation is CASSLNLAGVTGELFF.

The CDR3 spells CASSLAGATGELFF. CDR3 bases: TGTGCCAGCAGCTTAGCGGGGGCTACCGGGGAGCTGTTTTTT. J is TRBJ2-2 and V is TRBV7-9; perhaps TRBD1 as D (6 bases). CDR3 length equals 14 residues. V lost 0 bases and J lost 5, with 7 bases in between. Germline V gene sequence: CDR1 SEHNR, CDR2 FQNEAQ (reference sequence).

There are a few counts of this clone. The gene calls are TRBV21-1 and TRBJ1-1. TRBV21-1 is annotated as a pseudogene. The CDR3 consists of 13 residues. In DNA, the CDR3 is TGTGCCAGCAGCAATACCGCGAACACTGAAGCTTTCTTT. Protein product: CASSNTANTEAFF.

The V gene is TRBV7-2, the J gene TRBJ2-6, with D possibly TRBD2 on 6 matching bases. This CDR3 region has 16 residues. CDR1 is SGHTA, CDR2 FQGNSA, per germline. V was cut by 1 base and J by 0 bases, with 7 bases left in between. Here the CDR3 DNA reads TGTGCCAGCAGCTTAGTGGGGGGCTCTGGGGCCAACGTCCTGACTTTC. This sequence encodes CASSLVGGSGANVLTF.

This clone was found once. The V gene is TRBV19, the J gene TRBJ1-4; no reliable D call. Germline lookup yields CDR1 LNHDA and CDR2 SQIVND (reference sequence). Trimming removed 0 bases at V and 8 bases at J, with 13 bases between. The CDR3 is made up of 15 amino acids. The CDR3 nucleotides are TGTGCCAGTAGTATAGATCGGCCTGATCGGGAAAAACTGTTTTTT. Its protein is CASSIDRPDREKLFF. Variable domain in full (rest from reference TRBV19 and TRBJ1-4): DGGITQSPKYLFRKEGQNVTLSCEQNLNHDAMYWYRQDPGQGLRLIYYSQIVNDFQKGDIAEGYSVSREKKESFPLTVTSAQKNPTAFYLCASSIDRPDREKLFFGSGTQLSVL.

The chain carries TRBV28 and TRBJ2-3; D is tentatively TRBD1 or TRBD2 (5 bases each). The germline gives CDR1 MDHEN, CDR2 SYDVKM. V lost 5 bases and J 2 bases, leaving 8 bases between the germline ends. This CDR3 is 13 amino acids long. The CDR3 DNA is TGTGCCAGCAGTGCCGGGACCACAGATACGCAGTATTTT. Translation: CASSAGTTDTQYF.

The rearrangement uses TRBV7-9 and TRBJ2-7; D might be TRBD2 (6 bases). V was pared by 5 bases and J by 2 bases, with 16 bases between. The germline V gene has CDR1 SEHNR and CDR2 FQNEAQ (reference sequence). The CDR3 loop spans 15 amino acids. The CDR3 sequence is CASSKGGESAYEQYF. For the CDR3, the DNA is TGTGCCAGCAGCAAGGGAGGAGAGAGCGCCTACGAGCAGTACTTC.

The CDR3 DNA follows: TGCGCCAGCAGCTCGAGACAGGGGGCCCAAGAGACCCAGTACTTC. It encodes CASSSRQGAQETQYF. J is TRBJ2-5 and V is TRBV5-1; 10 bases line up with TRBD1. V shed 3 bases, J shed 1 base, and the junction held 3 bases outside the gene matches. Germline CDR1 and CDR2: SGHRS and YFSETQ. CDR3 length: 15 residues.

The chain uses TRBV6-1 and TRBJ1-5; a weak D match, TRBD1 (6 bases). The CDR3 is made up of 14 amino acids. The germline V gene encodes CDR1 MNHNS and CDR2 SASEGT. The V gene lost 8 bases and the J gene lost 2 bases, with 13 bases spanning the gap. CDR3 amino acids: CASSWSGGNQPQHF. Written as DNA, the CDR3 is TGTGCCAGCTCCTGGTCAGGGGGCAATCAGCCCCAGCATTTT.

This clone appeared once. The J gene is TRBJ1-1, the V gene TRBV27; D not certain. This CDR3 has 13 residues. Trimming cost V 6 bases and J 0 bases, with 8 bases left between them. The V gene's germline CDR1 is MNHEY and CDR2 SMNVEV (reference sequence). This CDR3 is CASRTVVNTEAFF. In DNA form, the CDR3 reads TGTGCCAGCAGAACCGTGGTGAACACTGAAGCTTTCTTT.

This chain links TRBV30 with TRBJ2-1; TRBD2 might be the D (6 bases). The CDR3 is 15 residues long. V shed 3 bases and J shed 5 bases, with 17 bases lying between them. Germline V lookup: CDR1 GTSNPN, CDR2 SVGIG (reference sequence). The CDR3 nucleotides are TGTGCCTGGAGAACATCGCTAGCGCGAAACAATGAGCAGTTCTTC. This codes for CAWRTSLARNNEQFF.

The rearrangement links TRBV19 to TRBJ1-1; possible D gene TRBD1, 5 bases. V gave up 10 bases and J gave up 2 bases, with 17 bases separating them. The CDR3 spans 14 residues. Germline V gene lookup returns CDR1 LNHDA and CDR2 SQIVND (reference sequence). The CDR3 loop reads CATVTQGGNTEAFF. CDR3 coding DNA: TGTGCCACCGTAACCCAGGGAGGAAACACTGAAGCTTTCTTT.